Listed below are T cell receptor beta chains from one sample, sequenced in a study of CD8+ T cells in alopecia areata. Only in-frame clones appear in the TCRdb table, and some are missing; sequencing was by immunoSEQ multiplex PCR. This table holds 35,000 to 50,000 clones, around 90% found once. Source: CD8+ T cells sorted from blood, taken at week 24, from a patient treated with tofacitinib. These receptors originate from a human donor with alopecia areata. CDR3s include the opening cysteine and the closing phenylalanine or tryptophan. The order of the fields is D gene, V gene, J gene, clone size, CDR3 protein, CDR3 DNA. A D gene is named only where the DNA matches it firmly. Not every row has a clone size; where given, it reads once, few, many or a size class.

D gene: TRBD1
V gene: TRBV7-9
J gene: TRBJ2-1
clone size: once
CDR3 protein: CASSLVGQGTYNEQFF
CDR3 DNA: TGTGCCAGCAGCTTAGTGGGACAGGGAACCTACAATGAGCAGTTCTTC

D gene: NA
V gene: TRBV6-5
J gene: TRBJ2-7
clone size: NA
CDR3 protein: CASSYGPDLTYEQYF
CDR3 DNA: TGTGCCAGCAGTTACGGGCCGGATCTTACCTACGAGCAGTACTTC

D gene: NA
V gene: TRBV27
J gene: TRBJ2-7
clone size: NA
CDR3 protein: CASSPQALLWEQYF
CDR3 DNA: TGTGCCAGCAGTCCACAGGCGTTGCTGTGGGAGCAGTACTTC

D gene: TRBD1
V gene: TRBV28
J gene: TRBJ2-1
clone size: NA
CDR3 protein: CASRVPGQAYNEQFF
CDR3 DNA: TGTGCCAGCAGGGTCCCGGGACAGGCCTACAATGAGCAGTTCTTC

D gene: TRBD2
V gene: TRBV4-1
J gene: TRBJ2-7
clone size: NA
CDR3 protein: CASSTERGGLGRVYGQYF
CDR3 DNA: TGCGCCAGCAGCACAGAGCGGGGGGGCCTAGGTCGCGTCTACGGGCAGTACTTC

D gene: NA
V gene: TRBV7-9
J gene: TRBJ2-2
clone size: NA
CDR3 protein: CAGIRGTNHGELFF
CDR3 DNA: TGTGCCGGAATCAGGGGAACCAACCACGGGGAGCTGTTTTTT

D gene: NA
V gene: TRBV29-1
J gene: TRBJ2-7
clone size: NA
CDR3 protein: CSVAQGLADEQYF
CDR3 DNA: TGCAGCGTTGCACAGGGTTTAGCGGACGAGCAGTACTTC

D gene: TRBD1
V gene: TRBV29-1
J gene: TRBJ2-7
clone size: NA
CDR3 protein: CSATGTVSYEQYF
CDR3 DNA: TGCAGCGCCACCGGGACAGTCTCCTACGAGCAGTACTTC

D gene: NA
V gene: TRBV4-1
J gene: TRBJ2-7
clone size: NA
CDR3 protein: CASSQQLDPHSYEQYF
CDR3 DNA: TGCGCCAGCAGCCAACAACTTGATCCCCACTCCTACGAGCAGTACTTC

D gene: NA
V gene: TRBV29-1
J gene: TRBJ2-3
clone size: once
CDR3 protein: CSVGDPTDTQYF
CDR3 DNA: TGCAGCGTCGGGGACCCCACAGATACGCAGTATTTT

D gene: NA
V gene: TRBV19
J gene: TRBJ1-4
clone size: NA
CDR3 protein: CASSISGTPPDEKLFF
CDR3 DNA: TGTGCCAGTAGTATATCAGGGACTCCTCCGGATGAAAAACTGTTTTTT

D gene: NA
V gene: TRBV16
J gene: TRBJ1-5
clone size: NA
CDR3 protein: CASSQGHQPQHF
CDR3 DNA: TGTGCCAGCAGCCAAGGCCATCAGCCCCAGCATTTT

D gene: TRBD1
V gene: TRBV6-1
J gene: TRBJ2-3
clone size: NA
CDR3 protein: CASSETSPGQGDTDTQYF
CDR3 DNA: TGTGCCAGCAGTGAAACCAGCCCAGGACAGGGAGACACAGATACGCAGTATTTT

D gene: TRBD1
V gene: TRBV28
J gene: TRBJ2-7
clone size: few
CDR3 protein: CASSLWQGASEQYF
CDR3 DNA: TGTGCCAGCAGTTTATGGCAGGGGGCTTCCGAGCAGTACTTC

D gene: NA
V gene: TRBV28
J gene: TRBJ1-5
clone size: NA
CDR3 protein: CASSNGQYSNQPQHF
CDR3 DNA: TGTGCCAGCAGCAACGGACAGTATAGCAATCAGCCCCAGCATTTT

D gene: TRBD1
V gene: TRBV7-9
J gene: TRBJ2-3
clone size: NA
CDR3 protein: CASSYRDRGTDTQYF
CDR3 DNA: TGTGCCAGCAGCTATCGAGACAGGGGAACAGATACGCAGTATTTT

D gene: TRBD2
V gene: TRBV6-1
J gene: TRBJ2-3
clone size: NA
CDR3 protein: CASRELAGGPGGTDTQYF
CDR3 DNA: TGTGCCAGCAGAGAACTAGCGGGGGGGCCCGGCGGCACAGATACGCAGTATTTT

D gene: NA
V gene: TRBV18
J gene: TRBJ1-1
clone size: NA
CDR3 protein: CASSPPLEGEAFF
CDR3 DNA: TGTGCCAGCTCACCACCATTGGAGGGTGAAGCTTTCTTT

D gene: NA
V gene: TRBV29-1
J gene: TRBJ2-7
clone size: few
CDR3 protein: CSVEGGAAYEQYF
CDR3 DNA: TGCAGCGTTGAAGGGGGCGCAGCCTACGAGCAGTACTTC

D gene: NA
V gene: TRBV4-1
J gene: TRBJ1-1
clone size: NA
CDR3 protein: CAGSQARGNTEAFF
CDR3 DNA: TGCGCCGGCAGCCAGGCGCGGGGGAACACTGAAGCTTTCTTT

D gene: NA
V gene: TRBV5-6
J gene: TRBJ2-7
clone size: NA
CDR3 protein: CASSLVRHYEQYF
CDR3 DNA: TGTGCCAGCAGCTTGGTCAGGCACTACGAGCAGTACTTC

D gene: NA
V gene: TRBV6-5
J gene: TRBJ2-3
clone size: NA
CDR3 protein: CASSYEAATDTQYF
CDR3 DNA: TGTGCCAGCAGTTATGAGGCGGCCACAGATACGCAGTATTTT

D gene: TRBD2
V gene: TRBV7-9
J gene: TRBJ2-5
clone size: NA
CDR3 protein: CASSVLPGLAETQYF
CDR3 DNA: TGTGCCAGCAGTGTCCTACCGGGACTAGCAGAGACCCAGTACTTC

D gene: NA
V gene: TRBV7-2
J gene: TRBJ2-7
clone size: NA
CDR3 protein: CASSPNYEQYF
CDR3 DNA: TGTGCCAGCAGCCCAAACTACGAGCAGTACTTC

D gene: NA
V gene: TRBV7-6
J gene: TRBJ2-5
clone size: NA
CDR3 protein: CASSLAAAGETQYF
CDR3 DNA: TGTGCCAGCAGCTTAGCAGCCGCGGGAGAGACCCAGTACTTC

D gene: NA
V gene: TRBV7-6
J gene: TRBJ1-5
clone size: NA
CDR3 protein: CASSLEEYGQPQHF
CDR3 DNA: TGTGCCAGCAGCTTAGAGGAATACGGACAGCCCCAGCATTTT

D gene: TRBD1
V gene: TRBV11-1
J gene: TRBJ2-7
clone size: NA
CDR3 protein: CASRDRGYHEQYF
CDR3 DNA: TGTGCCAGCAGGGACAGGGGGTATCACGAGCAGTACTTC

D gene: NA
V gene: TRBV6-1
J gene: TRBJ1-1
clone size: NA
CDR3 protein: CASSKVTNTEAFF
CDR3 DNA: TGTGCCAGCAGTAAGGTTACGAACACTGAAGCTTTCTTT

D gene: NA
V gene: TRBV6-1
J gene: TRBJ2-3
clone size: NA
CDR3 protein: CASSEGWGTTTDTQYF
CDR3 DNA: TGTGCCAGCAGTGAAGGCTGGGGGACGACCACAGATACGCAGTATTTT

D gene: TRBD2
V gene: TRBV27
J gene: TRBJ2-3
clone size: NA
CDR3 protein: CASSFDSGLPNTQYF
CDR3 DNA: TGTGCCAGCAGTTTCGACTCGGGACTACCAAATACGCAGTATTTT

D gene: TRBD1
V gene: TRBV7-9
J gene: TRBJ1-1
clone size: NA
CDR3 protein: CASSNRGGMNTEAFF
CDR3 DNA: TGTGCCAGCAGTAACAGGGGCGGGATGAACACTGAAGCTTTCTTT

D gene: NA
V gene: TRBV5-1
J gene: TRBJ1-5
clone size: NA
CDR3 protein: CASSLGQTSQPQHF
CDR3 DNA: TGCGCCAGCAGCTTGGGGCAGACATCCCAGCCCCAGCATTTT

D gene: NA
V gene: TRBV6-1
J gene: TRBJ1-6
clone size: NA
CDR3 protein: CASSDHPDRSPLHF
CDR3 DNA: TGTGCCAGCAGTGATCATCCTGACCGGTCGCCCCTCCACTTT

D gene: NA
V gene: TRBV5-1
J gene: TRBJ2-1
clone size: NA
CDR3 protein: CASSQETLQINEQFF
CDR3 DNA: TGCGCCAGCTCCCAAGAAACCCTTCAAATCAATGAGCAGTTCTTC

D gene: NA
V gene: TRBV7-9
J gene: TRBJ2-7
clone size: once
CDR3 protein: CASSYPPQGDEQYF
CDR3 DNA: TGTGCCAGCAGCTATCCCCCCCAGGGTGACGAGCAGTACTTC

D gene: TRBD2
V gene: TRBV15
J gene: TRBJ2-5
clone size: NA
CDR3 protein: CATSRDGTSGVEETQYF
CDR3 DNA: TGTGCCACCAGCAGAGACGGGACTAGCGGGGTGGAGGAGACCCAGTACTTC

D gene: NA
V gene: TRBV19
J gene: TRBJ2-1
clone size: NA
CDR3 protein: CASSISTPSYNEQFF
CDR3 DNA: TGTGCCAGTAGTATCAGTACACCCTCCTACAATGAGCAGTTCTTC

D gene: NA
V gene: TRBV13
J gene: TRBJ2-1
clone size: NA
CDR3 protein: CASSRSGNEQFF
CDR3 DNA: TGTGCCAGCAGCCGGTCGGGTAATGAGCAGTTCTTC

D gene: NA
V gene: TRBV27
J gene: TRBJ2-7
clone size: NA
CDR3 protein: CASSQQGAYEQYF
CDR3 DNA: TGTGCCAGCAGCCAACAGGGTGCCTACGAGCAGTACTTC

D gene: TRBD1
V gene: TRBV29-1
J gene: TRBJ2-5
clone size: NA
CDR3 protein: CSVEGTGPEETQYF
CDR3 DNA: TGCAGCGTTGAAGGGACAGGCCCCGAAGAGACCCAGTACTTC

D gene: TRBD1
V gene: TRBV28
J gene: TRBJ2-7
clone size: NA
CDR3 protein: CASSSTNTGGFYEQYF
CDR3 DNA: TGTGCCAGCAGCTCGACTAATACAGGGGGCTTTTACGAGCAGTACTTC

D gene: NA
V gene: TRBV12-5
J gene: TRBJ1-1
clone size: NA
CDR3 protein: CASGFGPDTEAFF
CDR3 DNA: TGTGCTAGTGGTTTCGGCCCCGACACTGAAGCTTTCTTT